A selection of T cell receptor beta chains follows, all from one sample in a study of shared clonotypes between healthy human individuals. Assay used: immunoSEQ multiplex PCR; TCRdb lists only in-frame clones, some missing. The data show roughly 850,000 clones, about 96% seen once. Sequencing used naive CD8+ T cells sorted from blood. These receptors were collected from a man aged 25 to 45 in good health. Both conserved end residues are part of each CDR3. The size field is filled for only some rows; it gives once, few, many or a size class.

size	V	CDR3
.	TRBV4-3	CASSQEQDSYEQYF
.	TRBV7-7	CASSLALRDEQFF
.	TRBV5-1	CASSTGQGGNEKLFF
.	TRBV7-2	CASSSLAGGPEQYF
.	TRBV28	CASSSNTEGIQETQYF
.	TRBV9	CASSVGFSGTRTDTQYF
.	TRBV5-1	CASSLELGYEQYF
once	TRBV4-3	CASSQATGAYSYEQYF
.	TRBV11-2	CASGYRVDGYTF
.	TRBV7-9	CASSLISGTGVEDEQFF
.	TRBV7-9	CASSPLGVSYEQYF
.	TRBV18	CASSPKAYPVPGQKDKNIQYF
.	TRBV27	CASRSGLAGGNTGELFF
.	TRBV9	CASSVSQGEISGANVLTF
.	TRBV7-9	CASSLDSDTQYF
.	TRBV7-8	CASSRRLAGTDTQYF
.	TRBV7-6	CASSQKKGGGTGELFF
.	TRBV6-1	CASSEEGQGEETQYF
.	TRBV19	CASSSGTGASYEQYF
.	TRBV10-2	CASVPGLAGENTGELFF
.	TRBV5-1	CASSLTGLLENTGELFF
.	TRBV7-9	CASSEGRPYEQYF
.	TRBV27	CASSISQSGRTEAFF
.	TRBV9	CASSSQGDQPQHF
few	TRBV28	CASSLRFYEQYF
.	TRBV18	CASSHPSGGHLAKNIQYF
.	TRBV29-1	CSVEPPPGQVYNEQFF
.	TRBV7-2	CASSQELALYEQYF
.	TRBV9	CASSAGDRPNGDPLYEQYF
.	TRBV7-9	CASSSLDRRNTEAFF
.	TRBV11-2	CASSPLRQEQETQYF
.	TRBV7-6	CASSWGTGWSYEQYF
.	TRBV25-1	CASSEGALTDTQYF
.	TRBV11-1	CASSIQGARYEQYF
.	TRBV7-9	CASSASPSGNEKLFF
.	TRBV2	CASSEARGLVSNQPQHF
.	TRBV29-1	CSVDKTSGRHEQFF
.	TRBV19	CASSIDLQDSQIWNEQFF
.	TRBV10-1	CASSPDSNYYEQYF
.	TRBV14	CASSQVTAYEQYF
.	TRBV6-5	CASSWSGPGNEQFF
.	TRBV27	CASTSTGGAYEQYF
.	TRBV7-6	CASSLAGGGKSDEQFF
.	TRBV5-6	CASSFGRAGGYTF
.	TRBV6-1	CASSEAGEETQYF
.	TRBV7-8	CASSPHRDRGLHNEQFF
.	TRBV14	CASSQEDRYKETQYF
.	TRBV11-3	CASSYPIGTDGNTIYF
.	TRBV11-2	CASSLRAGKPYEQYF